Listed below are T cell receptor beta chains from one sample, sequenced in a study of PD-L1 blockade in urothelial cancer. Generated by immunoSEQ multiplex PCR, the TCRdb table keeps only in-frame clones and is missing some. Of 35,000 or so clones listed, about a third are singletons. The starting material was tumor tissue, obtained before atezolizumab (anti-PD-L1) treatment. These receptors originate from a man aged 60-69 years with urothelial cancer. The CDR3 runs from the conserved cysteine through the conserved F or W. Each record gives: D gene, V gene, J gene, clone size, CDR3 DNA, CDR3 protein. D genes are given only for firm matches. Not every row has a clone size; where given, it reads once, few, many or a size class.

-	TRBV1	TRBJ1-6	few	TGCGCCAGCAGCCCCCTTAATTGGGAAGGTTCACCCCTCCACTTT	CASSPLNWEGSPLHF
-	TRBV29-1	TRBJ2-2	few	TGCAGCGTCGCCGCGCGGGGAAACACCGGGGAGCTGTTTTTT	CSVAARGNTGELFF
TRBD2	TRBV11-3	TRBJ2-3	many	TGTGCCAGCGGACCCGGGACTAGCGGATCTAGGGATACGCAGTATTTT	CASGPGTSGSRDTQYF
TRBD2	TRBV30	TRBJ2-1	-	TGTGCCTGGAGTCAACTAGCGGGGATCTACAATGAGCAGTTCTTC	CAWSQLAGIYNEQFF
TRBD1	TRBV23-1	TRBJ1-2	many	TGCGCCAGCAGCCAAGTTCCAGACAGGGAAGGCTACACCTTC	CASSQVPDREGYTF
-	TRBV11-3	TRBJ2-3	-	TGTGCCAGCAGCTTCCAGGAACCTAGGGATACGCAGTATTTT	CASSFQEPRDTQYF
-	TRBV19	TRBJ2-5	medium-sized	TGTGCCAGTAGTATACTCGGTCCACAAGAGACCCAGTACTTC	CASSILGPQETQYF
TRBD2	TRBV7-7	TRBJ2-2	-	TGTGCCAGCAGCTTAGATGCTAGCGGGGCCACCGGGGAGCTGTTTTTT	CASSLDASGATGELFF
-	TRBV4-1	TRBJ2-7	many	TGCGCCAGCAGCCAAGAACAGACCGTAACAGGCAACGAGCAGTACTTC	CASSQEQTVTGNEQYF
-	TRBV7-5	TRBJ2-2	few	TGTGCCAGCAGTTCGACAGAGAACACCGGGGAGCTGTTTTTT	CASSSTENTGELFF
-	TRBV30	TRBJ2-7	-	TGTGCCTGGAGTGACCGGGACGACGGCGAGCAGTACTTC	CAWSDRDDGEQYF
-	TRBV6-1	TRBJ2-3	-	TGTGCCAGCAGTGAAGCCTGGGAGCGAGATACGCAGTATTTT	CASSEAWERDTQYF
-	TRBV23-1	TRBJ2-3	few	TGCGCCAGCAGCCAAGATCTTTCCCCGGGAGGGGGCGCAGATACGCAGTATTTT	CASSQDLSPGGGADTQYF
-	TRBV29-1	TRBJ2-4	-	TGCAGCGTTGAAGACTGGACAGTAGCCAAAAACATTCAGTACTTC	CSVEDWTVAKNIQYF
TRBD2	TRBV10-1	TRBJ2-2	-	TGCGCCAGCAGTGGTCTAGCGGGAGGGCCGAGAAACACCGGGGAGCTGTTTTTT	CASSGLAGGPRNTGELFF